The clone carrying this T cell receptor beta chain was observed a single time. Authors' analysis steps: Nucleated cell counts were estimated from reference gene primer amplification. The protocol was immunoSEQ multiplex PCR, while the TCRdb copy is restricted to in-frame clones and leaves out a portion. V, J and clone size are those of that table, while D and trimming were read from the DNA. The sample holds just over 150,000 clones; 80% to 90% are singletons and the top ten take about 15%. These data come from a study of blood T cell repertoires in COVID-19. Turning to the study itself: Both acute and convalescent COVID-19 samples were obtained from the United States, Italy and Spain. From T cells, B-cell-depleted T cells, or PBMCs came the material, which was cDNA or gDNA.

Per germline, CDR1 LNHDA and CDR2 SQIVND (reference sequence). V was cut by 4 bases and J by 8 bases, with 11 bases left in between. This CDR3 spans 13 amino acids. The receptor comes from a woman in her thirties or forties with acute or convalescent COVID-19. V usage is TRBV19 and J usage is TRBJ2-2, with D possibly being TRBD1 (5 bases). Sequences were obtained from peripheral blood. In nucleotides, the CDR3 is TGTGCCAGTAGTACTACACCAGGGGGGGAGCTGTTTTTT. This sequence encodes CASSTTPGGELFF. The full variable domain, completed using reference TRBV19 and TRBJ2-2, is DGGITQSPKYLFRKEGQNVTLSCEQNLNHDAMYWYRQDPGQGLRLIYYSQIVNDFQKGDIAEGYSVSREKKESFPLTVTSAQKNPTAFYLCASSTTPGGELFFGEGSRLTVL.